The text below deals with one T cell receptor (beta chain). A few counts support this clonotype. Its target antigen remains unknown. No base qualities exist here, and no much larger clone lies one base off it. The sample is drawn from a study of post-analysis software for immune sequencing data (dated by TCRdb to the mid-2010s). Study-wide context: Disease courses on record covered relapsing-remitting, secondary progressive and progressive-relapsing multiple sclerosis, though some patients had no subtype annotation. The patient repertoires were set against roughly eleven previously published healthy control repertoires from donors whose ages ranged from roughly 6 to 27 years. A subset of samples was prepared in parallel using single-end sample barcoding, then pooled and co-amplified after Illumina adapter ligation.

The germline V gene provides CDR1 SGHRS and CDR2 YFSETQ. From the cysteine through the phenylalanine, the CDR3 covers 16 amino acids. CDR3 DNA is the only sequence kept; it has 48 bases, read in frame from the first base. V trim: 2 bases; J trim: 3 bases; unmatched bases: 7. Library prep was done by PCR. Sequenced on an Illumina HiSeq 2500. To reduce PCR and sequencing biases, unique molecular identifiers were incorporated into the TCR beta cDNA libraries. Every 1 to 10 million input T cells yielded about 500,000 cDNA molecules, meaning each molecule approximated one T cell. The patient libraries were prepared and sequenced with the same protocol used for the earlier healthy control dataset. Samples belonging to the same batch were prepared together, multiplexed and sequenced on a shared HiSeq lane. The original pipeline was this. Raw barcoded reads were processed with MIGEC, discarding single-read molecular identifier groups before consensus assembly and CDR3 extraction. Clonotype tables were post-analysed with VDJtools, and diversity was normalized by down-sampling all datasets to the smallest sample size. Repertoire overlap clustering matched CDR3 amino acid but not nucleotide sequences to correct batch-related cross-sample contamination. The public reads were quality trimmed at Q25 with fastp and then assembled into clones with MiXCR by TCRdb, keeping productive beta chains. Duplicate CDR3 protein sequences are folded into a single record with the most common DNA and genes. The V and J calls here are based on TCRdb, not the publication. Recorded for this sample are about 540,000 distinct CDR3 sequences; 30% to 40% of them occurred a single time. Together, the top ten hold about 5.6% of the sample.

The research as a whole found: Patients showed significantly higher frequencies than controls for several TRBV segments, among them TRBV5-6, TRBV5-1 and TRBV20-1. The multiple sclerosis patient group was slightly younger than the control group. Normalized Chao1 diversity was significantly lower in multiple sclerosis patients than controls, suggesting substantial peripheral T-cell clonal expansion. When samples were clustered directly using the F measure, samples prepared in the same batch co-clustered strongly, which prompted a batch-effect correction.

TCR beta repertoires were profiled from peripheral blood of approximately 13 young patients with multiple sclerosis to demonstrate the VDJtools post-analysis software. The patients with multiple sclerosis were children and adolescents between about 6 and 15 years of age. Sequenced input: blood. The receptor comes from a girl between 2 and 17 years old with multiple sclerosis. In this chain, TRBV5-1 is recombined with TRBJ2-5; 10 middle bases align to TRBD2. The encoded CDR3 is CASSFPGSGGKETQYF. The bases are TGCGCCAGCAGCTTCCCGGGTAGCGGGGGGAAAGAGACCCAGTACTTC.